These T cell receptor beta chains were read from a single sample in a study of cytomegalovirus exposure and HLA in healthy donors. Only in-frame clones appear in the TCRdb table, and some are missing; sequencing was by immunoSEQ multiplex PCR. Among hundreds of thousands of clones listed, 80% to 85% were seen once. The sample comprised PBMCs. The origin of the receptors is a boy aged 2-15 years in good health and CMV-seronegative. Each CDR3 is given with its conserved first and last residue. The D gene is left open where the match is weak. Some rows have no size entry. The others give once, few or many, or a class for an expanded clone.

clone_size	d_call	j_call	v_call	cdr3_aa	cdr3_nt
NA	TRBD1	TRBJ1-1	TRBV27	CASSLRDRGGTEAFF	TGTGCCAGCAGTTTAAGGGACAGGGGAGGCACTGAAGCTTTCTTT
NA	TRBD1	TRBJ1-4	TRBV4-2	CASSQENGPGQGEKLFF	TGTGCCAGCAGCCAGGAGAACGGTCCGGGACAGGGTGAAAAACTGTTTTTT
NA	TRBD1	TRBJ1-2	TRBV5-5	CASSPGQGPYGYTF	TGTGCCAGCAGCCCGGGACAGGGACCCTATGGCTACACCTTC
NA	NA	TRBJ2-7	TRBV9	CASSVEVQSYEQYF	TGTGCCAGCAGCGTAGAAGTGCAGTCCTACGAGCAGTACTTC
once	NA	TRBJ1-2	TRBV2	CATLGGGGYGYTF	TGTGCCACTTTAGGAGGTGGAGGCTATGGCTACACCTTC
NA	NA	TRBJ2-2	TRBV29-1	CSAHIATGELFF	TGCAGCGCCCATATAGCCACCGGGGAGCTGTTTTTT
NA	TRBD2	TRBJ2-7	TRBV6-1	CASSRTSGSYEQYF	TGTGCCAGCAGTCGGACTAGCGGCTCCTACGAGCAGTACTTC
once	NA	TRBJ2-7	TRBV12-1	CASSVVRDRSSYEQYF	TGTGCCAGCAGCGTTGTCCGGGACAGGAGCTCCTACGAGCAGTACTTC
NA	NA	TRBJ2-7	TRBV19	CASSKTDDRHEQYF	TGTGCCAGTAGTAAGACTGATGACAGGCACGAGCAGTACTTC
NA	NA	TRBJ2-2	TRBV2	CASSAPMRESNTGELFF	TGTGCCAGCAGTGCGCCTATGCGGGAATCGAACACCGGGGAGCTGTTTTTT
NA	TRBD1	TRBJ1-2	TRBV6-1	CASSVETGAPYGYTF	TGTGCCAGCAGTGTCGAGACAGGGGCGCCCTATGGCTACACCTTC
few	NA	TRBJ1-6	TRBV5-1	CASSYDRRNSPLHF	TGCGCCAGCAGCTATGACAGGCGAAATTCACCCCTCCACTTT
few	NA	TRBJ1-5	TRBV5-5	CASSLLMREDQPQHF	TGTGCCAGCAGCTTACTGATGAGGGAGGATCAGCCCCAGCATTTT
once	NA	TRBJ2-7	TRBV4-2	CASSPGGSYEQYF	TGTGCCAGCAGTCCTGGCGGATCCTACGAGCAGTACTTC
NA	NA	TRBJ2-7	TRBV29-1	CSVLSGVQYF	TGCAGCGTCCTCTCCGGTGTGCAGTACTTC
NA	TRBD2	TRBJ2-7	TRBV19	CASSNKLAGGPREQYF	TGTGCCAGTAGTAACAAGCTAGCGGGAGGGCCCCGAGAGCAGTACTTC
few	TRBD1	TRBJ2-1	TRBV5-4	CASSRTGGNEQFF	TGTGCCAGCAGCCGGACAGGGGGAAATGAGCAGTTCTTC
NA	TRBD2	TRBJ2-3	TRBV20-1	CSAGGLDTQYF	TGCAGCGCGGGGGGGCTAGATACGCAGTATTTT
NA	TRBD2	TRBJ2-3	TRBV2	CASSAGGGGASHTQYF	TGTGCCAGCAGTGCCGGTGGCGGGGGGGCCAGCCATACGCAGTATTTT
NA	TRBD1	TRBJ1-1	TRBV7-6	CASSSVTGVYMNTEAFF	TGTGCCAGCAGCTCGGTAACAGGGGTCTACATGAACACTGAAGCTTTCTTT
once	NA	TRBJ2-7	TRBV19	CASSSTRAYEQYF	TGTGCCAGTAGTTCGACTAGAGCCTACGAGCAGTACTTC
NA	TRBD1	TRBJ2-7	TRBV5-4	CASGLRDRGSDEQYF	TGTGCCAGCGGACTCCGGGACAGGGGGTCGGACGAGCAGTACTTC
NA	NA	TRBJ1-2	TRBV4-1	CASSQDGTWGYTF	TGCGCCAGCAGCCAAGATGGGACATGGGGCTACACCTTC
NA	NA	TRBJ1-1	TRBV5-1	CASSFYGTSLLNTEAFF	TGCGCCAGCAGCTTTTACGGGACATCCCTTCTTAACACTGAAGCTTTCTTT
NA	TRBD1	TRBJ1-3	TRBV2	CASSDRQGWSGNTIYF	TGTGCCAGCAGTGACCGACAGGGGTGGTCTGGAAACACCATATATTTT
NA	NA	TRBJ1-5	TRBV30	CAWSPRRRAASQPQHF	TGTGCCTGGAGTCCACGGAGGCGGGCGGCGAGTCAGCCCCAGCATTTT